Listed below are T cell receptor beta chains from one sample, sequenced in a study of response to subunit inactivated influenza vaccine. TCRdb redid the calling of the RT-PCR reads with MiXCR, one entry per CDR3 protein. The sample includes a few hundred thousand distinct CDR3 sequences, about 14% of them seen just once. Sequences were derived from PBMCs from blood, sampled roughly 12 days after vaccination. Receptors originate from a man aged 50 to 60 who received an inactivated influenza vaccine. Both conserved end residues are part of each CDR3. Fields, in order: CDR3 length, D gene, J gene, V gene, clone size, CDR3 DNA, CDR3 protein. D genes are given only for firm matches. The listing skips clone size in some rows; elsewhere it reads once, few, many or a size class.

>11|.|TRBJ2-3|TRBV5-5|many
TGTGCCAGCAGCTTCATGGATACGCAGTATTTT
CASSFMDTQYF
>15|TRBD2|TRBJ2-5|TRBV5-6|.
TGTGCCAGCAGCTTGGCCGCGGGGGGGCCGCAGACCCAGTACTTC
CASSLAAGGPQTQYF
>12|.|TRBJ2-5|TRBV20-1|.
TGCAGTGCCCTAGCATCACAAGAGACCCAGTACTTC
CSALASQETQYF
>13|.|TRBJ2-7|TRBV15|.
TGTGCCACCAGCAGAGATCATGGGTACAAGCAGTACTTC
CATSRDHGYKQYF
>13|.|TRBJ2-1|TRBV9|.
TGTGCCAGCAGCGAATCTCAGATGAATGAGCAGTTCTTC
CASSESQMNEQFF
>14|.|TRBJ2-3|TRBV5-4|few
TGTGCCAGCAGCTTCAGGGAAGCCCAAGATACGCAGTATTTT
CASSFREAQDTQYF
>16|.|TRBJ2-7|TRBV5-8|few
TGTGCCAGCAGCGGAAACGTGTGGACCATGAGCTACGAGCAGTACTTC
CASSGNVWTMSYEQYF
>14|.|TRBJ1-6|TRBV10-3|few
TGTGCCATCAGGGCGGGACGGGAAAATTCACCCCTCCACTTT
CAIRAGRENSPLHF
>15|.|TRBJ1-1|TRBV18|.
TGTGCCAGCTCACCACCTGGACAGACGAACACTGAAGCTTTCTTT
CASSPPGQTNTEAFF
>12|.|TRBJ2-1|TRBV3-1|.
TGTGCCAGCAGCCATATGAACAATGAGCAGTTCTTC
CASSHMNNEQFF
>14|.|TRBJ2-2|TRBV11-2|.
TGTGCCAGCAGCTTAGACAGCGGGTCCGGGGAGCTGTTTTTT
CASSLDSGSGELFF
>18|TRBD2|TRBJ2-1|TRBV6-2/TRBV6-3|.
TGTGCCAGCAGTTACCGCGGACTAGCGGGAGAGGCTTACAATGAGCAGTTCTTC
CASSYRGLAGEAYNEQFF
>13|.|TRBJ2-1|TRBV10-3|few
TGTGCCATCCTAGCGCAGTCCTACAATGAGCAGTTCTTC
CAILAQSYNEQFF
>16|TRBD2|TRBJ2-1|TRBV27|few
TGTGCCAGCAGCTGGACTAGCGGGACCCTCTACAATGAGCAGTTCTTC
CASSWTSGTLYNEQFF
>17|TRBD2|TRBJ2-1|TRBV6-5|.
TGTGCCAGCAGTTACGGTAGCGGGGGGGCACTGAGGGATGAGCAGTTCTTC
CASSYGSGGALRDEQFF
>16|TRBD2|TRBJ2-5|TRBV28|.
TGTGCCAGCAGCCCAACGGGACTAGCGGGTCAAGAGACCCAGTACTTC
CASSPTGLAGQETQYF
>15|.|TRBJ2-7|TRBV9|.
TGTGCCAGCAGCTCAACCGACTGGGGGGTTACCGAGCAGTACTTC
CASSSTDWGVTEQYF
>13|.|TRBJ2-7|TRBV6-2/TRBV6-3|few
TGTGCCAGCACTGGGGGGACAGATTACGAGCAGTACTTC
CASTGGTDYEQYF
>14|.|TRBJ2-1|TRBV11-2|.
TGTGCCAGCAGCTTAGAGGCAGACTACAATGAGCAGTTCTTC
CASSLEADYNEQFF
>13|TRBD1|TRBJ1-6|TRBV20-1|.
TGCAGTGCCCCCGGACAGGGGATTACACCCCTCCACTTT
CSAPGQGITPLHF
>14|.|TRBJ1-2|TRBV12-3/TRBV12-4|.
TGTGCCAGCAGTTTTTCGGGGGCAGTCTATGGCTACACCTTC
CASSFSGAVYGYTF
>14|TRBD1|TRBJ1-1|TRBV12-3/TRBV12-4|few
TGTGCCAGCAGTGCAGGGGGCTGGAACACTGAAGCTTTCTTT
CASSAGGWNTEAFF
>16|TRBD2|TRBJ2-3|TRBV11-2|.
TGTGCCAGCAGCTTAGTCTCGGGACTAGCCGTGGATACGCAGTATTTT
CASSLVSGLAVDTQYF
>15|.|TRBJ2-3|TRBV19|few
TGTGCCAGTAGTATACTCGGGGCCCTCACAGATACGCAGTATTTT
CASSILGALTDTQYF
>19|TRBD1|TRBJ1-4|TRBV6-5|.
TGTGCCAGCAGTTCCTCCCGGTCGGACGACAGGGTTCGTAATGAAAAACTGTTTTTT
CASSSSRSDDRVRNEKLFF